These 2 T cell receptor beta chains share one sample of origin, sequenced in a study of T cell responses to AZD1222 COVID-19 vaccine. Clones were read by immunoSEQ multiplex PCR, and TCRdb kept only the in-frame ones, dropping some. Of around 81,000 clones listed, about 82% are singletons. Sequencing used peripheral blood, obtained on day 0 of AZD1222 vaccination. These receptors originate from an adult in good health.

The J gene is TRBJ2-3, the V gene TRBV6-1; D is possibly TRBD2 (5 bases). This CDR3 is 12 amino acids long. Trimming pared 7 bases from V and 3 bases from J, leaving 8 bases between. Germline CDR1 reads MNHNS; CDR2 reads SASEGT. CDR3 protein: CASKAVTDTQYF. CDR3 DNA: TGTGCCAGCAAAGCGGTTACAGATACGCAGTATTTT.

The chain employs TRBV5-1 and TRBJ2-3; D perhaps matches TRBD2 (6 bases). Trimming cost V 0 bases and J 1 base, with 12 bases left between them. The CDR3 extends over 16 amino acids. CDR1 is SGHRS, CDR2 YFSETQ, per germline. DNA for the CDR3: TGCGCCAGCAGCTTGGGAGCGGCTAGCGGCACAGATACGCAGTATTTT. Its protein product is CASSLGAASGTDTQYF.